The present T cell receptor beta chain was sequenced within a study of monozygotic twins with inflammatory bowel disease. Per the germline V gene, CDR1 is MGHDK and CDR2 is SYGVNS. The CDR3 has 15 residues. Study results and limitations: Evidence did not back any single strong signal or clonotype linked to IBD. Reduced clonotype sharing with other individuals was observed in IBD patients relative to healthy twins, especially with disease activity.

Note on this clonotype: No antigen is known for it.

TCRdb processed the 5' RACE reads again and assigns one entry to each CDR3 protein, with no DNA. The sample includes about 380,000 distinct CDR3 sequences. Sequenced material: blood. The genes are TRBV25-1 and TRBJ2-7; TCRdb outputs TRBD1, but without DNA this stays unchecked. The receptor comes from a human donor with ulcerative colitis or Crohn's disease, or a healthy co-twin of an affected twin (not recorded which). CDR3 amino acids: CVSSEYQGASYEQYF.